The clone carrying this T cell receptor beta chain was detected a few times. Its specificity is not known. The authors divided CD4+ cells into CD45RA+ naive and CD45RA-negative memory subsets. The data derive from a study of shared clonotypes between healthy human individuals. About the research overall: Each donor's CD8 memory used one plate, CD8 naive two, each CD4 subset three. The study, taken as a whole, reports: Some clonotypes were shared by all four sorted-subset donors, while others were not shared. The non-shared ones had lower generation probabilities than the shared ones.

Germline V gives CDR1 MDHEN, CDR2 SYDVKM. The CDR3 is 17 residues long. The ends were cut back, 5 bases at V and 2 bases at J, with 19 bases in the middle. TCRdb's table, derived via immunoSEQ multiplex PCR, lists solely in-frame clones and lacks some. The top ten hold under 0.8% of the sample, which has around 980,000 clones, around three quarters seen once. The V call is TRBV28, the J call TRBJ1-3; D may be TRBD1 (6 bases). The sequencing input was memory CD4+ T cells from PBMCs. Regarding subset: CD45RA-negative fraction. The TCR originated in a young man in good health. Some clones in this sample may be carry-over from other donors' samples. The CDR3 nucleotides read TGTGCCAGCAGTCCCGCGAGTAGGGACATTGCTGGAAACACCATATATTTT. This gives the protein CASSPASRDIAGNTIYF.